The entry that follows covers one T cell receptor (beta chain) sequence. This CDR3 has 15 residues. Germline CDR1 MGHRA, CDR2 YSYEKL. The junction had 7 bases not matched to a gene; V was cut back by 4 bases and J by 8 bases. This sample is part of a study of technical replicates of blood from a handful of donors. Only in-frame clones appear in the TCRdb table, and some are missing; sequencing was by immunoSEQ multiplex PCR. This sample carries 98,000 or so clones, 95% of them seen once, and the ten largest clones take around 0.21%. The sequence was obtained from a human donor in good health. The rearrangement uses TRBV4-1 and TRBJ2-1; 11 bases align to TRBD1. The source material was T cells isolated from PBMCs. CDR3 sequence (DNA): TGCGCCAGCAGCCCGCTGGACAGGGGGCCCGATGAGCAGTTCTTC. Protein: CASSPLDRGPDEQFF.